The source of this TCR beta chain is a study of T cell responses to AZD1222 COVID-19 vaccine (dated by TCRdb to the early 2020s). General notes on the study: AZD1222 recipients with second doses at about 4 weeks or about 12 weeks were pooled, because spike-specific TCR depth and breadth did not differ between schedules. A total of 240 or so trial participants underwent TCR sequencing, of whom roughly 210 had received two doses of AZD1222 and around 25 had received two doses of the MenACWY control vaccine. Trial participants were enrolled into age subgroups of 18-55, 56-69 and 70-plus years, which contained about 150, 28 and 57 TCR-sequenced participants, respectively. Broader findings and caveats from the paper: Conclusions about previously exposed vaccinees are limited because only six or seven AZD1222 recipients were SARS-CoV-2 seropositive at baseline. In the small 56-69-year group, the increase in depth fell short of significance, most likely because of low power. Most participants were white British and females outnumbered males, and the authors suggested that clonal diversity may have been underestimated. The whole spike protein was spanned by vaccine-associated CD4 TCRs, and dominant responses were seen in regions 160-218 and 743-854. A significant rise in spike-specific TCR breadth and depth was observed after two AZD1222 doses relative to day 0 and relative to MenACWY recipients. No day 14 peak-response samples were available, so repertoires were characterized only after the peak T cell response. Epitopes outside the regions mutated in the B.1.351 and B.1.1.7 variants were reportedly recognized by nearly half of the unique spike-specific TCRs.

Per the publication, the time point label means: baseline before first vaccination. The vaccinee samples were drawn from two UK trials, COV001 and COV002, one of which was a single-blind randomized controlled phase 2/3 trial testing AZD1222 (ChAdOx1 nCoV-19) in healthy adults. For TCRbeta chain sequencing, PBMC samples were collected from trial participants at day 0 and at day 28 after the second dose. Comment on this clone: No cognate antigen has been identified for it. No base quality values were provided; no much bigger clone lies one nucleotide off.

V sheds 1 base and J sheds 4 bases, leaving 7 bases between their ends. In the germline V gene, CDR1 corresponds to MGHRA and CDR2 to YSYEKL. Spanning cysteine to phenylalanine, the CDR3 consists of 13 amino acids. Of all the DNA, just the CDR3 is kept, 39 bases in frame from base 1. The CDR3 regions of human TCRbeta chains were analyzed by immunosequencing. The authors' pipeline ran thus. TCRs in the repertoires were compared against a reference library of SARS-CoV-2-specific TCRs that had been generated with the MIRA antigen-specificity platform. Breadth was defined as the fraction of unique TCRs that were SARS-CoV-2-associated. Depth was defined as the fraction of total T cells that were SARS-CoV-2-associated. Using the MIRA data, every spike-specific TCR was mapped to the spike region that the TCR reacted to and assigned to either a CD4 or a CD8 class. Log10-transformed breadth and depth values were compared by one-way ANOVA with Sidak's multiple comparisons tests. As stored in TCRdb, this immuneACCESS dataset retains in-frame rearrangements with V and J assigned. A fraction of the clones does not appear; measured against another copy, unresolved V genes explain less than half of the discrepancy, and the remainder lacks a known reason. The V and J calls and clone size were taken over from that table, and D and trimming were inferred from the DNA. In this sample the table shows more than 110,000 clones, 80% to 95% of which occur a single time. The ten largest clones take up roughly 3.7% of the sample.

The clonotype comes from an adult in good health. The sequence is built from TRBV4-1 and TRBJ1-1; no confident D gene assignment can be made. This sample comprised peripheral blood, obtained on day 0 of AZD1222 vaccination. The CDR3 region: CASSQVMGTEAFF. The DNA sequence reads TGCGCCAGCAGCCAAGTTATGGGCACTGAAGCTTTCTTT.